The rows below give T cell receptor beta chains drawn from one sample of a study of shared clonotypes between healthy human individuals. Some clones are missing from TCRdb's copy, which holds only in-frame ones; the method was immunoSEQ multiplex PCR. Of a few million clones in the sample, about nine tenths are singletons; the top ten hold approximately 0.39%. Sequenced input: naive CD4+ T cells from PBMCs. Source of these receptors: a man younger than 30 in good health. Some clones in this sample may be carry-over from other donors' samples. Each CDR3 is given with its conserved first and last residue. Fields, in order: D gene, J gene, V gene, CDR3 length, clone size, CDR3 protein, CDR3 DNA. The D gene is left open where the match is weak. The listing skips clone size in some rows; elsewhere it reads once, few, many or a size class.

>.|TRBJ1-1|TRBV19|15|once
CASSVPRGASTEAFF
TGTGCCAGTAGTGTCCCTCGGGGGGCTAGTACTGAAGCTTTCTTT
>.|TRBJ2-1|TRBV5-1|14|.
CASTLGRLANEQFF
TGCGCCAGCACCCTGGGCCGCCTAGCCAATGAGCAGTTCTTC
>TRBD1|TRBJ2-7|TRBV7-2|17|.
CASSEAAGTGNPYEQYF
TGTGCCAGCAGCGAAGCTGCCGGGACAGGGAATCCCTACGAGCAGTACTTC
>TRBD1|TRBJ1-2|TRBV7-2|16|.
CASSATGQGSNYGYTF
TGTGCCAGCAGCGCAACCGGACAGGGGTCGAACTATGGCTACACCTTC
>.|TRBJ1-5|TRBV5-5|15|.
CASSLGTVLGVPQHF
TGTGCCAGCAGCTTGGGGACGGTCCTGGGGGTGCCCCAGCATTTT
>.|TRBJ2-2|TRBV4-2|15|.
CASSQDWLDTGELFF
TGTGCCAGCAGCCAAGATTGGTTGGACACCGGGGAGCTGTTTTTT
>.|TRBJ2-6|TRBV19|15|.
CASTRAPSGANVLTF
TGTGCCAGTACCCGGGCTCCCTCTGGGGCCAACGTCCTGACTTTC
>TRBD2|TRBJ2-7|TRBV9|14|.
CASSWGTSGHEQYF
TGTGCCAGCAGCTGGGGGACTAGCGGCCACGAGCAGTACTTC
>.|TRBJ2-2|TRBV5-1|14|.
CASSPDTNTGELFF
TGCGCCAGCAGTCCAGACACGAACACCGGGGAGCTGTTTTTT
>.|TRBJ2-7|TRBV5-1|12|.
CASSLEAYEQYF
TGCGCCAGCAGCTTGGAAGCCTACGAGCAGTACTTC
>TRBD1|TRBJ2-5|TRBV27|14|.
CASSPGTVGETQYF
TGTGCCAGCAGCCCAGGGACAGTCGGAGAGACCCAGTACTTC
>.|TRBJ1-3|TRBV10-3|16|.
CAISETAKSSGNTIYF
TGTGCCATCAGTGAGACAGCAAAGTCCTCTGGAAACACCATATATTTT
>.|TRBJ1-1|TRBV27|15|.
CASSSPGRAGTEAFF
TGTGCCAGCAGTTCCCCAGGACGGGCGGGAACTGAAGCTTTCTTT
>TRBD2|TRBJ2-2|TRBV11-2|16|.
CASSLRLAGGTGELFF
TGTGCCAGCAGCTTGCGGCTAGCGGGAGGCACCGGGGAGCTGTTTTTT
>.|TRBJ2-7|TRBV18|16|.
CASSPRTALPTYEQYF
TGTGCCAGCTCACCGAGGACAGCCCTCCCTACCTACGAGCAGTACTTC
>.|TRBJ1-5|TRBV2|14|.
CASSEATNNQPQHF
TGTGCCAGCAGTGAAGCTACAAACAATCAGCCCCAGCATTTT
>.|TRBJ1-1|TRBV2|13|.
CASTGERGTEAFF
TGTGCCAGCACGGGGGAACGAGGGACTGAAGCTTTCTTT
>.|TRBJ2-7|TRBV5-1|16|.
CASSLAVGALQYEQYF
TGCGCCAGCAGCTTGGCCGTAGGGGCACTCCAATACGAGCAGTACTTC
>.|TRBJ1-4|TRBV10-3|14|.
CATMAGAESEKLFF
TGTGCCACAATGGCCGGGGCAGAGAGTGAAAAACTGTTTTTT
>TRBD1|TRBJ2-5|TRBV28|15|.
CASSLGDRVQETQYF
TGTGCCAGCAGTTTAGGAGACAGGGTCCAAGAGACCCAGTACTTC
>TRBD1|TRBJ2-7|TRBV2|17|.
CASSDRPRGSVIYEQYF
TGTGCCAGCAGTGACAGACCCAGGGGGTCGGTCATCTACGAGCAGTACTTC
>TRBD1|TRBJ2-1|TRBV18|16|few
CASSLLQGAQIGEQFF
TGTGCCAGCTCACTATTACAGGGGGCGCAAATTGGTGAGCAGTTCTTC
>.|TRBJ2-3|TRBV6-5|16|.
CASSYSLDSRTDTQYF
TGTGCCAGCAGTTACTCGTTAGACAGCCGCACAGATACGCAGTATTTT
>TRBD2|TRBJ2-3|TRBV18|14|.
CASSPGGGTDTQYF
TGTGCCAGCTCACCTGGCGGGGGAACAGATACGCAGTATTTT
>.|TRBJ1-3|TRBV19|17|.
CASSTNHDPLFGNTIYF
TGTGCCAGTAGTACCAACCACGACCCGTTATTTGGAAACACCATATATTTT
>.|TRBJ2-7|TRBV5-1|14|.
CASSTGTPPYEQYF
TGCGCCAGCAGCACCGGGACCCCGCCCTACGAGCAGTACTTC